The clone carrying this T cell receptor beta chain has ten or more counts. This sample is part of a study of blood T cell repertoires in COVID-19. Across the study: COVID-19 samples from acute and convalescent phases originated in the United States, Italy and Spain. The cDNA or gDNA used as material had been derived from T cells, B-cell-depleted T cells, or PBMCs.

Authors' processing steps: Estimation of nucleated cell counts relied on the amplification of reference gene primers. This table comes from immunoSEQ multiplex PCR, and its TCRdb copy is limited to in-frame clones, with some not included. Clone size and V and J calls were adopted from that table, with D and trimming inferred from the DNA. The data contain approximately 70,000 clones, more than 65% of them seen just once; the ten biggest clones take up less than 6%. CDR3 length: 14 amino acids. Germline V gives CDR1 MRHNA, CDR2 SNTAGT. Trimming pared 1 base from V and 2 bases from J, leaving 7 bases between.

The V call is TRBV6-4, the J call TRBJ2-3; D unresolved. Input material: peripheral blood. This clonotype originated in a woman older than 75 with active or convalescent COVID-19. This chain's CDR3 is CASSDFPSTDTQYF. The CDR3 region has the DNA TGTGCCAGCAGTGACTTTCCATCCACAGATACGCAGTATTTT.